This entry lists 22 T cell receptor beta chains sequenced from one sample in a study of T cell responses to AZD1222 COVID-19 vaccine. Method: immunoSEQ multiplex PCR; TCRdb's copy keeps in-frame clones and lacks some. The sample lists approximately 200,000 clones, 90% to 95% occurring once. The input for sequencing was peripheral blood, taken 28 days after the second AZD1222 dose. These receptors came from an adult who received the AZD1222 COVID-19 vaccine.

The J gene is TRBJ1-2, the V gene TRBV29-1; 7 bases map to TRBD1. The V gene end was trimmed by 1 base and the J gene end by 4 bases; junction bases not matched to a gene: 0. The germline V gene has CDR1 SQVTM and CDR2 ANQGSEA. The CDR3 covers 12 residues. DNA of the CDR3: TGCAGCGTTGAAGGACAGGGCTATGGCTACACCTTC. Translated, it gives CSVEGQGYGYTF.

The chain joins TRBV2 to TRBJ1-5, with D tentatively TRBD1 (5 bases). CDR3 length: 13 residues. V was trimmed by 7 bases and J by 6 bases, leaving 13 bases between them. Germline V gene data show CDR1 as SNHLY and CDR2 as FYNNEI. CDR3 protein: CASTAEGPQPQHF. CDR3 nucleotide sequence: TGTGCCAGCACCGCCGAGGGACCTCAGCCCCAGCATTTT.

This clone was seen just once. The chain uses TRBV11-3 and TRBJ2-7; 7 bases fit TRBD2. The CDR3 contains 12 residues. J lost 6 bases, V lost 1 base, and 0 bases had no gene match. CDR1 and CDR2 from the germline V gene are SGHNT and YENEEA. The CDR3 region is CASSLGGGEQYF. CDR3 DNA: TGTGCCAGCAGCTTAGGGGGGGGCGAGCAGTACTTC.

The J gene is TRBJ1-6, the V gene TRBV2, with D hard to call. Trimming left V 7 bases short and J 10 bases short, with 14 bases between. The CDR3 is made up of 13 amino acids. The germline V gene encodes CDR1 SNHLY and CDR2 FYNNEI. Here the CDR3 reads CASKTAETSPLHF. The CDR3 DNA sequence: TGTGCCAGCAAGACGGCGGAGACGTCACCCCTCCACTTT.

The V call is TRBV10-3, the J call TRBJ1-5, with 7 bases aligning to TRBD1. The CDR3 extends over 16 amino acids. CDR1 is ENHRY and CDR2 is SYGVKD in the germline V gene. The trim removed 3 bases at V and 3 bases at J, leaving 8 bases unmatched. Here the CDR3 DNA reads TGTGCCATCAGTGATCATCGAGGGACAGTCAATCAGCCCCAGCATTTT. This codes for CAISDHRGTVNQPQHF.

The CDR3 bases are TGCGCCAGCAGCAGTACAGGGAACTATGGCTACACCTTC. Translation gives CASSSTGNYGYTF. The chain uses TRBV5-1 and TRBJ1-2, with D perhaps TRBD1 (6 bases). CDR3 size: 13 residues. V was cut by 4 bases and J by 2 bases, with 9 bases left in between. Germline lookup yields CDR1 SGHRS and CDR2 YFSETQ.

V usage is TRBV6-7 and J usage is TRBJ1-5; D possibly corresponds to TRBD1 (5 bases). TRBV6-7 is given ORF status, its function remaining uncertain. This CDR3 is built from 16 residues. Trimming stripped 7 bases from V and 0 bases from J, with 16 bases between. The CDR3 DNA sequence: TGTGCCAGCACCTCACCGACAGAACCTAGCAATCAGCCCCAGCATTTT. Its protein is CASTSPTEPSNQPQHF.

The DNA for the CDR3 is TGTGCCAGCAGCGCAGGGAGGGGCACAGATACGCAGTATTTT. This encodes CASSAGRGTDTQYF. This chain uses TRBV5-4 with TRBJ2-3; 7 bases line up with TRBD2. The CDR3 totals 14 residues. Looked up from germline, CDR1 is SGHNT and CDR2 is YYREEE (reference sequence). Germline trimming cut 4 bases from V and 1 base from J; bases unmatched to any gene: 3.

The rearrangement links TRBV5-1 to TRBJ1-1; TRBD1 agrees at 7 bases. The CDR3 covers 14 residues. J lost 5 bases, V lost 5 bases, and 9 bases had no gene match. Germline V lookup: CDR1 SGHRS, CDR2 YFSETQ. The CDR3 nucleotides read TGCGCCAGCAGATCGGAGGGGGCGTGGACTGAAGCTTTCTTT. This sequence encodes CASRSEGAWTEAFF.

This clone was found once. The V call is TRBV7-2, the J call TRBJ1-5, with D unclear. CDR3 length equals 14 residues. The V end lost 5 bases, the J end lost 5 bases, and 13 bases lay between the germline ends. Per the germline V gene, CDR1 is SGHTA and CDR2 is FQGNSA. CDR3 protein: CASSHAQRDQPQHF. The CDR3 region has the DNA TGTGCCAGCAGCCACGCACAGAGAGATCAGCCCCAGCATTTT. Filled out from reference TRBV7-2 and TRBJ1-5, the complete variable domain reads GAGVSQSPSNKVTEKGKDVELRCDPISGHTALYWYRQSLGQGLEFLIYFQGNSAPDKSGLPSDRFSAERTGGSVSTLTIQRTQQEDSAVYLCASSHAQRDQPQHFGDGTRLSIL.

This chain joins TRBV7-2 and TRBJ2-7; 9 positions agree with TRBD1. V dropped 3 bases and J dropped 9; count of bases not matched to a gene: 15. Per germline, CDR1 SGHTA and CDR2 FQGNSA. The CDR3 is made up of 16 amino acids. The CDR3 sequence is CASSLAGTGPHGVQYF. The CDR3 nucleotides are TGTGCCAGCAGCTTGGCAGGGACAGGGCCCCATGGAGTGCAGTACTTC.

V and J are TRBV30 and TRBJ2-1; D gene unclear. The germline CDR1 and CDR2 sequences are GTSNPN and SVGIG (reference sequence). The CDR3 totals 13 residues. Trimming removed 2 bases at V and 6 bases at J, with 11 bases between. Here the CDR3 reads CAWSRGGSNEQFF. CDR3 nucleotide sequence: TGTGCCTGGAGTCGAGGCGGAAGCAATGAGCAGTTCTTC. The complete variable domain, with remaining parts taken from reference TRBV30 and TRBJ2-1, reads SQTIHQWPATLVQPVGSPLSLECTVEGTSNPNLYWYRQAAGRGLQLLFYSVGIGQISSEVPQNLSASRPQDRQFILSSKKLLLSDSGFYLCAWSRGGSNEQFFGPGTRLTVL.

This chain links TRBV10-3 with TRBJ2-3, with 8 bases fitting TRBD1. Trimming removed 0 bases from V and 6 bases from J; junction bases left unmatched: 5. CDR1 ENHRY and CDR2 SYGVKD come from the germline V gene. The CDR3 is made up of 15 amino acids. CDR3 loop: CAISESTGVTDTQYF. The CDR3 DNA reads as TGTGCCATCAGTGAGTCGACAGGGGTTACCGATACGCAGTATTTT.

V and J are TRBV28 and TRBJ2-2; 14 bases map to TRBD2. This CDR3 has 19 amino acids. The germline gives CDR1 MDHEN, CDR2 SYDVKM. The trim removed 5 bases at V and 2 bases at J, leaving 10 bases unmatched. DNA for the CDR3: TGTGCCAGCAGTCAGGGACTAGCGGGAGTACCGGCTAACACCGGGGAGCTGTTTTTT. Translated, it gives CASSQGLAGVPANTGELFF.

The rearrangement links TRBV10-1 to TRBJ2-1, with 11 bases matching TRBD2. V trimming: 2 bases; J trimming: 7 bases; junction bases outside the gene matches: 7. Germline CDR1 is WNHNN and CDR2 is SYGVQD (reference sequence). The CDR3 extends over 16 amino acids. In DNA form, the CDR3 reads TGCGCCAGCAGTGAGATAGCGGGAGGGCCTAATAATGAGCAGTTCTTC. This translates into CASSEIAGGPNNEQFF.

This clone was detected a few times. The chain recombines TRBV5-5 with TRBJ2-1; no firm D call. Germline CDR1 reads SGHKS; CDR2 reads YYEKEE (reference sequence). This CDR3 has 14 amino acids. The V gene lost 6 bases and the J gene lost 2 bases, with 12 bases spanning the gap. This chain's CDR3 is CASNPFTAYNEQFF. The CDR3 bases are TGTGCCAGCAACCCTTTTACAGCCTACAATGAGCAGTTCTTC.

This clone has just one count. The rearrangement links TRBV7-2 to TRBJ2-7, with D perhaps assigned TRBD1 or TRBD2 (5 bases each). V lost 5 bases, J lost 3 bases, and 17 bases lay in between. The germline V gene encodes CDR1 SGHTA and CDR2 FQGNSA. The CDR3 extends over 15 amino acids. CDR3 sequence (DNA): TGTGCCAGCAGCCCCATCACCGAGGGACGCTACGAGCAGTACTTC. Its protein is CASSPITEGRYEQYF.

The genes are TRBV18 and TRBJ2-7, with D perhaps TRBD2 (5 bases). This CDR3 contains 17 residues. Germline V gene data show CDR1 as KGHSH and CDR2 as LQKENI. Trimming left V 3 bases short and J 7 bases short, with 25 bases between. The CDR3 DNA reads as TGTGCCAGCTCACCTTTCTTATCCCCAACTAGTGATACAGAGCAGTACTTC. Residues: CASSPFLSPTSDTEQYF.

V and J are TRBV9 and TRBJ2-7, with D tentatively TRBD2 (5 bases). V was clipped by 2 bases and J by 7 bases, with 19 bases between them. Germline loops: CDR1 SGDLS, CDR2 YYNGEE. CDR3 length: 15 amino acids. The CDR3 bases are TGTGCCAGCAGCGTGGTGGACCGGGGATCCGGGGAGCAGTACTTC. Encoded protein: CASSVVDRGSGEQYF.

This clone has a handful of counts. The rearrangement uses TRBV21-1 and TRBJ1-2. TRBV21-1 is termed a pseudogene. The CDR3 has 14 amino acids. The CDR3 here is CASSKQLSAYGYTF. The DNA of the CDR3 is TGTGCCAGCAGCAAGCAATTGTCCGCCTATGGCTACACCTTC.

This clone turned up a few times. V usage is TRBV7-9 and J usage is TRBJ2-5, with 7 bases identical to TRBD1. Germline-derived CDR1 and CDR2 are SEHNR and FQNEAQ (reference sequence). This CDR3 is built from 16 residues. The V segment lost 6 bases and the J segment 1 base; nucleotides outside the gene matches: 11. Here the CDR3 DNA reads TGTGCCAGCAGTTTCCGACAGGGAAGTACCCAAGAGACCCAGTACTTC. Translating gives CASSFRQGSTQETQYF.

This chain links TRBV27 with TRBJ2-7, with TRBD2 matching over 7 bases. CDR1 and CDR2 (germline): MNHEY, SMNVEV (reference sequence). The CDR3 totals 13 residues. V shed 8 bases and J 2 bases; nucleotides not matched to a gene: 6. DNA of the CDR3: TGTGCCAGCGGTAGCGGGTCACCCTACGAGCAGTACTTC. It is translated as CASGSGSPYEQYF.